The 4 T cell receptor beta chains listed next were all sequenced from one sample in a study of cytomegalovirus exposure and HLA in healthy donors. PCR was performed using 60 Vbeta and 13 Jbeta primers. Data came from immunoSEQ multiplex PCR; TCRdb stores just in-frame clones and leaves some out. Of some 160,000 clones listed, around 80% are singletons. Material for sequencing was PBMCs. These receptor sequences come from a woman aged 35 to 49 in good health and CMV-seronegative.

V gene TRBV30 combines with J gene TRBJ2-7, with 10 bases that match TRBD2. Germline V CDR1 and CDR2: GTSNPN, SVGIG (reference sequence). The CDR3 contains 15 residues. The J segment lost 0 bases and the V segment lost 3 bases, leaving 5 bases of the junction unmatched. Here the CDR3 DNA reads TGTGCCTGGAGGATAGCGGGAGGCGGCTCCTACGAGCAGTACTTC. Residues: CAWRIAGGGSYEQYF.

The sample holds one count of this clone. As DNA, the CDR3 is TGCGCCAGCAGCTTGGTTCCGGGGACTGAAGCTTTCTTT. It codes for CASSLVPGTEAFF. The J gene is TRBJ1-1, the V gene TRBV5-1; D unresolved. The length of the CDR3 is 13 residues. Germline-derived CDR1 and CDR2 are SGHRS and YFSETQ. Trimming took off 0 bases at V and 5 bases at J, with 8 bases between the two ends. Full variable domain (rest looked up from reference TRBV5-1 and TRBJ1-1): KAGVTQTPRYLIKTRGQQVTLSCSPISGHRSVSWYQQTPGQGLQFLFEYFSETQRNKGNFPGRFSGRQFSNSRSEMNVSTLELGDSALYLCASSLVPGTEAFFGQGTRLTVV.

The J gene is TRBJ2-1, the V gene TRBV29-1, with 8 nucleotides matching TRBD1. CDR3 size: 14 residues. The germline gives CDR1 SQVTM, CDR2 ANQGSEA. Trimming cost V 7 bases and J 3 bases; bases outside gene matches: 8. CDR3: CSAEDRVGYNEQFF. CDR3 coding DNA: TGCAGCGCCGAGGACAGGGTCGGCTACAATGAGCAGTTCTTC.

The CDR3 DNA reads as TGTGCCAGCAGCTTAGAGACAGGGGGATCCTACGAGCAGTACTTC. Protein: CASSLETGGSYEQYF. This chain joins TRBV7-9 and TRBJ2-5, with TRBD1 matching 9 bases. The J call may be mistaken, given a closer DNA end match to TRBJ2-7. This CDR3 is built from 15 residues. The germline V gene has CDR1 SEHNR and CDR2 FQNEAQ (reference sequence).